This T cell receptor beta chain originates from a study of long-term antiretroviral therapy in people with HIV. The study, taken as a whole, reports: Researchers lacked any data on ART adherence, viral resistance or therapy changes. All time points showed a repertoire dominated by clones expanded before ART.

Sequencing relied on immunoSEQ assay v3.0, run at survey level. Some clones are missing from TCRdb's copy, which holds only in-frame ones; the method was immunoSEQ multiplex PCR. The table shows approximately 35,000 clones, with over 65% occurring only once. This clone was observed once. Its antigen is currently unknown. Distinct nucleotide sequences in the sample also encode this CDR3. This TCR derives from a woman between 50 and 59 years old with HIV. The sequences come from unsorted PBMCs, collected 2 years after starting antiretroviral therapy.

The CDR3 loop is CASSLVVYEQYF. CDR3 DNA sequence: TGTGCCAGCAGCTTAGTGGTCTACGAGCAGTACTTC. The rearrangement links TRBV11-2 to TRBJ2-7; D remains ambiguous. Germline loops: CDR1 SGHAT, CDR2 FQNNGV. This CDR3 comprises 12 residues. V was trimmed by 1 base and J by 3 bases, leaving 4 bases between them.